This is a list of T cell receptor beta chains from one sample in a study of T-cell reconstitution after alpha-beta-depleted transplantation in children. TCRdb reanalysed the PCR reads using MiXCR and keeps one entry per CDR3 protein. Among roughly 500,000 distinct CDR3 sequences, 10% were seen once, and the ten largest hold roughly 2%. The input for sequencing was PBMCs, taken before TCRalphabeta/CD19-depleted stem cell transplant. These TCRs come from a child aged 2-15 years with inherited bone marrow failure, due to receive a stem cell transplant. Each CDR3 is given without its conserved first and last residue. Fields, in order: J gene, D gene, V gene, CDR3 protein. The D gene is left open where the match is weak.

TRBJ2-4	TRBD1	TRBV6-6	ASSPTGKNIQY
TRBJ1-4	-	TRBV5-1	ASSVGRRATNEKLF
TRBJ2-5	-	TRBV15	ATSRGGARIGGETQY
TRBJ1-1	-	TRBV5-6	ASSLGRGFIEAF
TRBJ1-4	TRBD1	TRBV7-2	ASSPRQGYDEKLF
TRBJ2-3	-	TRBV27	ASSFGGGGTQY
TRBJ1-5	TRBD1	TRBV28	ASSLRTGVLNQQPQH
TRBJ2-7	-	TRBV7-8	ASSHRDIYYEQY
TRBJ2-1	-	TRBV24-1	ATSDALVREINEQF
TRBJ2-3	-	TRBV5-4	ASASGDTQY
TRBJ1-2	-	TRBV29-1	SVEMGYT
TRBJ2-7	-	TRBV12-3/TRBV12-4	ASSFPGPNEQY
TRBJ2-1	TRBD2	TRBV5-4	ASSPGTSPNEQF
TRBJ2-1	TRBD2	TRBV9	ASSVRGTSGRAHNEQF
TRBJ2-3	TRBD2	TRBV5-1	ASSSDPLAGGVDTQY
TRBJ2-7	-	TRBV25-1	ASSDFVGVSGYEQY
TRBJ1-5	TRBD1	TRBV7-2	ASSSGQGAGQPQH
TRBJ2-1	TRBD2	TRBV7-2	ASSLLGGSGEQF
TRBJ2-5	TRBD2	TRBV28	ASSFQSTSWETQY
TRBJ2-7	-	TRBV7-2	ASSLRAGSLSYEQY
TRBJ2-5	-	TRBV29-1	SVELPGEEETQY
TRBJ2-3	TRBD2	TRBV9	ASSLTSFTQY
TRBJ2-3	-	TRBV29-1	SVGGGASTDTQY
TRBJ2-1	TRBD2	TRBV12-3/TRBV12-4	ASSALGLAYNEQF
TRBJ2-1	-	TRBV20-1	SELADYNEQF
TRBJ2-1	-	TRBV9	ASSRAQGEQF
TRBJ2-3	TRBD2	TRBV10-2	ASRRGLAASTDTQY
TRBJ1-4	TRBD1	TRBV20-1	SARGQTNEKLF
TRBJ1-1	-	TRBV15	ATSRDPGVGSTEAF
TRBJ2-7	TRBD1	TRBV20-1	SARWDSHEQY
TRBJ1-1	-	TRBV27	ASSWSAATNTEAF
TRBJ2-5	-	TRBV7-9	ASSLDNYQETQY
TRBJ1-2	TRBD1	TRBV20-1	SANRQGFLYGYT
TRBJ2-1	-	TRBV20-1	SARKGGAYNEQF
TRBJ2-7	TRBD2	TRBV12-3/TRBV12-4	ASSPSTSGAYEQY
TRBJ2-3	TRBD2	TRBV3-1	ASSQSFPGGGTDTQY